The 7 T cell receptor beta chains below all came from one sample that was sequenced in a study of regulatory T cells in long-lasting Graves disease. The authors built TCR beta libraries using iRepertoire HTBI primers and Arm-PCR of CDR3 regions. TCRdb reanalysed the multiplex PCR reads using MiXCR and keeps one entry per CDR3 protein. The sample has fewer than 450,000 distinct CDR3 sequences, less than 25% seen once. Time point given: persistent/refractory GD, antithyroid drugs over 5 years with positive TRAb. RNA extracted from PBMCs served as the sequencing template. The material sequenced was peripheral blood mononuclear cells (PBMCs), taken when the disease was refractory, from a patient treated with antithyroid drugs. The receptors shown here come from a female donor with Graves disease.

This clonotype was observed many times. This chain uses TRBV5-1 with TRBJ1-1; perhaps TRBD1 as D (5 bases). The CDR3 is made up of 14 amino acids. With 2 bases removed from V and 1 base from J, the gap between germline ends came to 9 bases. In germline, CDR1 is SGHRS, CDR2 YFSETQ. The CDR3 DNA reads as TGCGCCAGCAGCTTAAATCAGGGGAACACTGAAGCTTTCTTT. Residues: CASSLNQGNTEAFF. Combining the CDR3 with reference TRBV5-1 and TRBJ1-1 gives the whole variable domain KAGVTQTPRYLIKTRGQQVTLSCSPISGHRSVSWYQQTPGQGLQFLFEYFSETQRNKGNFPGRFSGRQFSNSRSEMNVSTLELGDSALYLCASSLNQGNTEAFFGQGTRLTVV.

This clonotype has at least ten counts. This rearrangement joins TRBV6-1 to TRBJ1-1, with a possible D match to TRBD1 (5 bases). CDR1 is MNHNS, CDR2 SASEGT, per germline. V dropped 6 bases and J dropped 0 bases, with 23 bases sitting between them. The CDR3 length is 18 residues. This chain's CDR3 is CASSDPVAGPGLNTEAFF. The CDR3, as DNA: TGTGCCAGCAGCGACCCTGTCGCGGGACCGGGATTGAACACTGAAGCTTTCTTT.

The chain carries TRBV2 and TRBJ1-5, with D perhaps matching TRBD1 (5 bases). From germline, CDR1 is SNHLY and CDR2 FYNNEI. Trimming stripped 6 bases from V and 3 bases from J, with 15 bases between. The CDR3 consists of 15 residues. CDR3 in amino acids: CASRGDRGINQPQHF. DNA for the CDR3: TGTGCCAGCAGAGGGGACCGGGGGATCAATCAGCCCCAGCATTTT. Combining the CDR3 with reference TRBV2 and TRBJ1-5 gives the whole variable domain EPEVTQTPSHQVTQMGQEVILRCVPISNHLYFYWYRQILGQKVEFLVSFYNNEISEKSEIFDDQFSVERPDGSNFTLKIRSTKLEDSAMYFCASRGDRGINQPQHFGDGTRLSIL.

This chain links TRBV28 with TRBJ2-7; 7 nucleotides line up with TRBD1. The CDR3 is made up of 17 amino acids. After removal of 2 bases from V and 0 bases from J, the junction contained 10 bases not matched to a gene. Germline V gene lookup returns CDR1 MDHEN and CDR2 SYDVKM. Here the CDR3 reads CASSLPPGPGGSYEQYF. The CDR3 DNA reads as TGTGCCAGCAGTTTACCCCCGGGACCAGGGGGCTCCTACGAGCAGTACTTC.

This clonotype was seen repeatedly, ten times or more. The chain uses TRBV12-3 or TRBV12-4 and TRBJ2-7, with D uncertain. Trimming shortened V by 3 bases and J by 5 bases, and 8 bases separated the two germline ends. The CDR3 spans 12 residues. The chain's CDR3 is CASSFSPNEQYF. The DNA of the CDR3 is TGTGCCAGCAGTTTCTCTCCAAACGAGCAGTACTTC.

The V gene is TRBV19, the J gene TRBJ2-7, with D perhaps matching TRBD2 (6 bases). The germline CDR1 and CDR2 sequences are LNHDA and SQIVND (reference sequence). CDR3 size: 13 residues. V lost 10 bases and J 2 bases, leaving 15 bases between the germline ends. As DNA, the CDR3 is TGTGCCACCAGGAGGGAAGGGACCTACGAGCAGTACTTC. It codes for CATRREGTYEQYF.

In this sample, this clonotype turned up many times. The chain joins TRBV7-9 to TRBJ2-7, with 9 nucleotides matching TRBD1. Per germline, CDR1 SEHNR and CDR2 FQNEAQ (reference sequence). V lost 1 base and J lost 5; bases outside the gene matches: 9. The CDR3 has 16 residues. This CDR3 reads CASSLGSTGGIDEQYF. In nucleotides, the CDR3 is TGTGCCAGCAGCTTAGGATCCACAGGGGGCATCGACGAGCAGTACTTC.